These T cell receptor beta chains were read from a single sample in a study of T cell responses to AZD1222 COVID-19 vaccine. The table came from immunoSEQ multiplex PCR; TCRdb's copy has only in-frame clones and leaves some out. The sample carries about 90,000 clones, about 90% recorded once. Sample: peripheral blood, taken on day 0 of AZD1222 vaccination. The receptors here all came from an adult in good health. Each CDR3 is given with its conserved first and last residue. The D gene is left open where the match is weak. Size tells how often a clone was seen (once, few, many) or the class of an expanded clone, and some rows leave it out.

>NA|TRBV10-3|TRBJ2-2|TRBD2
TGTGCCATCAGTGAATCGTCCGGGAGGAACCATGGGGAGCTGTTTTTT
CAISESSGRNHGELFF
>NA|TRBV6-5|TRBJ1-5|NA
TGTGCCAGCAGCAACCGGGATAGCAATCAGCCCCAGCATTTT
CASSNRDSNQPQHF
>NA|TRBV6-5|TRBJ2-3|TRBD2
TGTGCCAGCATAAGGGGACTAGCGGGGACAGATACGCAGTATTTT
CASIRGLAGTDTQYF
>NA|TRBV28|TRBJ2-7|NA
TGTGCCAGCACCCTAGGGTTTAGCGAGCAGTACTTC
CASTLGFSEQYF
>NA|TRBV18|TRBJ1-4|TRBD1
TGTGCCAGCTCACCGCAGGGGGGTGAAAAACTGTTTTTT
CASSPQGGEKLFF
>NA|TRBV11-2|TRBJ1-4|TRBD1
TGTGCCAGCAGCCTACTCCGGGACAGGGGCTTGGCTAATGAAAAACTGTTTTTT
CASSLLRDRGLANEKLFF
>NA|TRBV2|TRBJ2-1|NA
TGTGCCAGCAGTGCGCTTTCCTGGATGGATGAGCAGTTCTTC
CASSALSWMDEQFF
>NA|TRBV11-2|TRBJ1-2|TRBD1
TGTGCCAGCAGCTTAGGTACCTTAGACAGGGGAGACTATGGCTACACCTTC
CASSLGTLDRGDYGYTF
>NA|TRBV14|TRBJ2-2|NA
TGTGCCAGCAGCCAAGTACAGGAGGCGAACACCGGGGAGCTGTTTTTT
CASSQVQEANTGELFF
>NA|TRBV29-1|TRBJ1-4|TRBD1
TGCAGCGCCCTAGGACAGGGGAGTTTAACTAATGAAAAACTGTTTTTT
CSALGQGSLTNEKLFF
>NA|TRBV4-1|TRBJ2-7|TRBD1
TGCGCCAGCAGCCGGGGGGACAGGGAGACATACGAGCAGTACTTC
CASSRGDRETYEQYF
>NA|TRBV2|TRBJ2-2|NA
TGTGCCAGCAGAGGGAGAGAGGATACCGGGGAGCTGTTTTTT
CASRGREDTGELFF
>NA|TRBV7-7|TRBJ2-5|NA
TGTGCTAGCAGTGGTTTTGCGGAGACCCAGTACTTC
CASSGFAETQYF
>NA|TRBV6-5|TRBJ1-2|NA
TGTGCCAGCGGAGGGGGAGCCAGCTCCTATGGCTACACCTTC
CASGGGASSYGYTF
>NA|TRBV11-2|TRBJ2-7|TRBD2
TGTGCCAGCAGCCCAACCTCTAGCGGGAGGAGCTACGAGCAGTACTTC
CASSPTSSGRSYEQYF
>NA|TRBV5-6|TRBJ2-6|NA
TGTGCCAGCAGCTTGGGACACGCTACTGGGGCCAACGTCCTGACTTTC
CASSLGHATGANVLTF
>NA|TRBV27|TRBJ1-4|TRBD1
TGTGCCAGCAGTCGGGACAGCCGTGCAACTAATGAAAAACTGTTTTTT
CASSRDSRATNEKLFF
>NA|TRBV11-3|TRBJ2-2|NA
TGTGCCAGCAGCATACAAGGGGTCGGCACCGGGGAGCTGTTTTTT
CASSIQGVGTGELFF
>NA|TRBV2|TRBJ1-6|NA
TGTGCCAGCAGTGAAGCGCTTTGGGGCTATAATTCACCCCTCCACTTT
CASSEALWGYNSPLHF
>NA|TRBV10-3|TRBJ1-1|NA
TGTGCCATCAGTGGGGTTCGAGGGATGAACACTGAAGCTTTCTTT
CAISGVRGMNTEAFF
>few|TRBV9|TRBJ1-3|NA
TGTGCCAGCAGCGTGGGACCCCTGGCCAGCTCTGGAAACACCATATATTTT
CASSVGPLASSGNTIYF
>medium-sized|TRBV12-3/TRBV12-4|TRBJ2-7|NA
TGTGCCAGCAGCATAGGACAGCCCTACGAGCAGTACTTC
CASSIGQPYEQYF
>few|TRBV5-5|TRBJ2-7|TRBD1
TGTGCCAGCAGCCCATGGACAGGGACAACATACGAGCAGTACTTC
CASSPWTGTTYEQYF
>NA|TRBV2|TRBJ2-5|TRBD1
TGTGCCAGCAGCTGGACAGGAGAGACCCAGTACTTC
CASSWTGETQYF
>once|TRBV28|TRBJ1-3|NA
TGTGCCAGCAGTTCGGGCGGGCACTCTGGAAACACCATATATTTT
CASSSGGHSGNTIYF
>NA|TRBV9|TRBJ2-7|NA
TGTGCCAGCAGCGCCTGGGACTCCACCTACGAGCAGTACTTC
CASSAWDSTYEQYF
>NA|TRBV5-1|TRBJ2-7|NA
TGCGCCAGCAGCTTGGAGGGACATCCGGGGGAGCAGTACTTC
CASSLEGHPGEQYF
>NA|TRBV30|TRBJ2-1|TRBD1
TGTGCCTGGAGTGGCCGACAGGGGTTGGAGAATGAGCAGTTCTTC
CAWSGRQGLENEQFF
>NA|TRBV28|TRBJ1-4|TRBD1
TGTGCCAGCACCGACCCGGGACAGGGCCAAAAACTGTTTTTT
CASTDPGQGQKLFF
>NA|TRBV6-1|TRBJ2-7|NA
TGTGCCAGCAGTGAAAATAGAGGACTAAAGGACGAGCAGTACTTC
CASSENRGLKDEQYF
>NA|TRBV4-2|TRBJ2-3|NA
TGTGCCAGCAGCCTCAACAGGGCCCGCACAGATACGCAGTATTTT
CASSLNRARTDTQYF
>NA|TRBV7-9|TRBJ1-5|NA
TGTGCCAGCGCCCGGGGACTAAATCAGCCCCAGCATTTT
CASARGLNQPQHF
>NA|TRBV3-1/TRBV3-2|TRBJ2-7|TRBD2
TGTGCCAGCAGCCAACTCTCCCTAGCGGGTTCCTACGAGCAGTACTTC
CASSQLSLAGSYEQYF
>NA|TRBV5-8|TRBJ1-1|NA
TGTGCCAGCAGCTCGCAGTACTACACTGAAGCTTTCTTT
CASSSQYYTEAFF
>NA|TRBV6-5|TRBJ1-2|NA
TGTGCCAGCGGACCCACGGGACATCTCTATGGCTACACCTTC
CASGPTGHLYGYTF
>NA|TRBV5-1|TRBJ1-4|TRBD1
TGCGCCAGCAGCTCTCAGGGGGCTCGGGATGAAAAACTGTTTTTT
CASSSQGARDEKLFF
>NA|TRBV4-2|TRBJ2-1|NA
TGTGCCAGCAGCCAAGATGGGGGGAGGAGTAATGAGCAGTTCTTC
CASSQDGGRSNEQFF
>NA|TRBV5-8|TRBJ2-1|NA
TGTGCCAGCAGCTTGCAGGGAGGAAATGAGCAGTTCTTC
CASSLQGGNEQFF
>NA|TRBV5-1|TRBJ1-2|TRBD1
TGCGCCAGCAGCTTGGCCACAGGGGGTGGTTCCGGCTACACCTTC
CASSLATGGGSGYTF
>NA|TRBV27|TRBJ1-3|NA
TGTGCCAGCAGTTCCGTCCTTTCTGGAAACACCATATATTTT
CASSSVLSGNTIYF
>NA|TRBV6-5|TRBJ1-2|TRBD1
TGTGCCAGCACCACAGACAGGGGGCTTGGCTACACCTTC
CASTTDRGLGYTF
>once|TRBV28|TRBJ2-2|NA
TGTGCCAGCAGTTGGACGCACAAGAACACCGGGGAGCTGTTTTTT
CASSWTHKNTGELFF
>NA|TRBV19|TRBJ2-7|TRBD1
TGTGCCAGTAGTGGGGGACAGGGACTCTACGAGCAGTACTTC
CASSGGQGLYEQYF
>few|TRBV15|TRBJ1-4|NA
TGTGCCACCAGCAGAGTTTCCGGGAGTAATGAAAAACTGTTTTTT
CATSRVSGSNEKLFF
>NA|TRBV11-3|TRBJ2-3|NA
TGTGCCAGCAGCACCGGGACACTCGGCACAGATACGCAGTATTTT
CASSTGTLGTDTQYF
>NA|TRBV5-5|TRBJ1-3|NA
TGTGCCAGCAGCCTCAACAGGGAAAGCTTTTCTGGAAACACCATATATTTT
CASSLNRESFSGNTIYF
>NA|TRBV24-1|TRBJ2-2|NA
TGTGCCACCAGTGATTTGAGCCAGCCACTCTCGAACACCGGGGAGCTGTTTTTT
CATSDLSQPLSNTGELFF
>NA|TRBV6-4|TRBJ2-2|NA
TGTGCCAGCAGTGCAAATGGGGGCACCGGGGAGCTGTTTTTT
CASSANGGTGELFF
>NA|TRBV5-1|TRBJ2-1|TRBD2
TGCGCCAGCTTCCGGGCCAGCGGGAGTAGCAATGAGCAGTTCTTC
CASFRASGSSNEQFF
>once|TRBV2|TRBJ1-1|NA
TGTGCCAGCACCCGGGAAGGGACTGCGAACACTGAAGCTTTCTTT
CASTREGTANTEAFF
>NA|TRBV28|TRBJ1-6|NA
TGTGCCAGCAGTTTAAGACAGTACACCAATTCACCCCTCCACTTT
CASSLRQYTNSPLHF
>NA|TRBV4-1|TRBJ2-1|TRBD2
TGCGCCAGCAGGGAAGCGGGAGTATTTAGTGAGCAGTTCTTC
CASREAGVFSEQFF
>NA|TRBV2|TRBJ1-5|NA
TGTGCCAGCAGTGAAAGCAACCCCAGTCAGCCCCAGCATTTT
CASSESNPSQPQHF
>NA|TRBV27|TRBJ2-1|NA
TGTGCCAGCAGTTGGGGTGACTCCTACAATGAGCAGTTCTTC
CASSWGDSYNEQFF
>NA|TRBV11-2|TRBJ1-4|NA
TGTGCCAGCAGCTCCCGAACAGGGTCCACTAATGAAAAACTGTTTTTT
CASSSRTGSTNEKLFF
>NA|TRBV25-1|TRBJ2-7|NA
TGTGCCAGCAGTGAGAGAATTTTGGGGGAGCAGTACTTC
CASSERILGEQYF
>once|TRBV2|TRBJ2-2|NA
TGTGCCAGCAGTTTTGGGGCGGCCAAGAACACCGGGGAGCTGTTTTTT
CASSFGAAKNTGELFF
>once|TRBV9|TRBJ2-3|TRBD2
TGTGCCAGCAGCAGAGTAGCGGGAGAGACAGATACGCAGTATTTT
CASSRVAGETDTQYF
>NA|TRBV6-5|TRBJ1-1|NA
TGTGCCAGCAGCTTTTCGGGCCTCCCCAGGGCTGAAGCTTTCTTT
CASSFSGLPRAEAFF